A selection of T cell receptor beta chains follows, all from one sample in a study of cytomegalovirus exposure and HLA in healthy donors. Assay used: immunoSEQ multiplex PCR; TCRdb lists only in-frame clones, some missing. The repertoire holds 120,000 or so clones, with roughly 80% as singletons. Sequenced input: PBMCs. The receptor set was obtained from a man younger than 30 in good health and CMV-seropositive. Each CDR3 is given with its conserved first and last residue. D genes are given only for firm matches. Clone size is stated in some rows and not others, as once, few, many or a class when expanded.

cdr3_length: 17
d_call: NA
j_call: TRBJ2-2
v_call: TRBV21-1
clone_size: NA
cdr3_nt: TGTGCCAGCAGCATTCTAACAGGGGGGTTGTCCACCGGGGAGCTGTTTTTT
cdr3_aa: CASSILTGGLSTGELFF

cdr3_length: 15
d_call: TRBD1
j_call: TRBJ1-6
v_call: TRBV6-4
clone_size: NA
cdr3_nt: TGTGCCAGCAGTGACGGGACAGGGAACGGTTCACCCCTCCACTTT
cdr3_aa: CASSDGTGNGSPLHF

cdr3_length: 13
d_call: NA
j_call: TRBJ2-3
v_call: TRBV29-1
clone_size: NA
cdr3_nt: TGCAGCCCCGTGGTAGCAGAGTCAGATACGCAGTATTTT
cdr3_aa: CSPVVAESDTQYF

cdr3_length: 12
d_call: NA
j_call: TRBJ2-7
v_call: TRBV7-9
clone_size: once
cdr3_nt: TGTGCCAGCAGCACGGTCTCCTACGAGCAGTACTTC
cdr3_aa: CASSTVSYEQYF

cdr3_length: 16
d_call: TRBD2
j_call: TRBJ2-7
v_call: TRBV7-9
clone_size: once
cdr3_nt: TGTGCCAGCAGCCTTCGCGGGACTAGCGGGAGCTACGAGCAGTACTTC
cdr3_aa: CASSLRGTSGSYEQYF

cdr3_length: 15
d_call: NA
j_call: TRBJ1-5
v_call: TRBV30
clone_size: NA
cdr3_nt: TGTGCCTGGGCTCAGGGGACCTATAGCAATCAGCCCCAGCATTTT
cdr3_aa: CAWAQGTYSNQPQHF

cdr3_length: 16
d_call: NA
j_call: TRBJ1-1
v_call: TRBV7-9
clone_size: NA
cdr3_nt: TGTGCCAGCAGCTTCATGGGTTTCGGAGTGAACACTGAAGCTTTCTTT
cdr3_aa: CASSFMGFGVNTEAFF

cdr3_length: 13
d_call: NA
j_call: TRBJ1-2
v_call: TRBV30
clone_size: NA
cdr3_nt: TGTGCCTGGACCTTACTCCCTGAGAGGAGCTACACCTTC
cdr3_aa: CAWTLLPERSYTF

cdr3_length: 13
d_call: NA
j_call: TRBJ1-6
v_call: TRBV7-9
clone_size: once
cdr3_nt: TGTGCCAGCAGCTATAACAGGGCCAGCGCCCTCCACTTT
cdr3_aa: CASSYNRASALHF

cdr3_length: 16
d_call: NA
j_call: TRBJ2-7
v_call: TRBV9
clone_size: NA
cdr3_nt: TGTGCCAGCAGCGACAATCGACAGGAACCCTCCTACGAGCAGTACTTC
cdr3_aa: CASSDNRQEPSYEQYF

cdr3_length: 15
d_call: TRBD1
j_call: TRBJ2-2
v_call: TRBV7-2
clone_size: NA
cdr3_nt: TGTGCCAGCAGCTTAGGGACAGGGAACACCGGGGAGCTGTTTTTT
cdr3_aa: CASSLGTGNTGELFF

cdr3_length: 12
d_call: NA
j_call: TRBJ2-1
v_call: TRBV6-6
clone_size: NA
cdr3_nt: TGTGCCAGCAGTTACGCCAGGGATGAGCAGTTCTTC
cdr3_aa: CASSYARDEQFF

cdr3_length: 14
d_call: NA
j_call: TRBJ1-3
v_call: TRBV5-1
clone_size: once
cdr3_nt: TGCGCCAGCAGCTTACAGGGATCTGGAAACACCATATATTTT
cdr3_aa: CASSLQGSGNTIYF

cdr3_length: 16
d_call: NA
j_call: TRBJ2-5
v_call: TRBV7-8
clone_size: NA
cdr3_nt: TGTGCCAGCAGCTTATGGAAGGGTCTAGCGAAAGAGACCCAGTACTTC
cdr3_aa: CASSLWKGLAKETQYF

cdr3_length: 14
d_call: TRBD1
j_call: TRBJ1-1
v_call: TRBV5-4
clone_size: NA
cdr3_nt: TGTGCCAGCAGCTCGGGACAGGTTGACACTGAAGCTTTCTTT
cdr3_aa: CASSSGQVDTEAFF

cdr3_length: 17
d_call: NA
j_call: TRBJ2-3
v_call: TRBV4-1
clone_size: NA
cdr3_nt: TGCGCCAGCAGCCAAGGTCTATGGGGGGGGGCTACAGATACGCAGTATTTT
cdr3_aa: CASSQGLWGGATDTQYF

cdr3_length: 18
d_call: NA
j_call: TRBJ2-6
v_call: TRBV25-1
clone_size: NA
cdr3_nt: TGTGCCAGCAGTGAAAGGGGGGGGATCCAGGCTGGGGCCAACGTCCTGACTTTC
cdr3_aa: CASSERGGIQAGANVLTF

cdr3_length: 13
d_call: NA
j_call: TRBJ1-2
v_call: TRBV29-1
clone_size: NA
cdr3_nt: TGCAGCGTTGAAGATCGGGAAAACTATGGCTACACCTTC
cdr3_aa: CSVEDRENYGYTF

cdr3_length: 12
d_call: NA
j_call: TRBJ1-2
v_call: TRBV5-1
clone_size: NA
cdr3_nt: TGCGCCAGCAGCCCAACGGGAGCTGGCTACACCTTC
cdr3_aa: CASSPTGAGYTF

cdr3_length: 13
d_call: TRBD1
j_call: TRBJ2-7
v_call: TRBV7-2
clone_size: NA
cdr3_nt: TGTGCCAGCAGCTTGGGACAGAACTACGAGCAGTACTTC
cdr3_aa: CASSLGQNYEQYF

cdr3_length: 14
d_call: TRBD2
j_call: TRBJ2-7
v_call: TRBV10-2
clone_size: NA
cdr3_nt: TGCGCCAGCAGTGAGGCTAGCGGGGCCTACGAGCAGTACTTC
cdr3_aa: CASSEASGAYEQYF

cdr3_length: 14
d_call: TRBD1
j_call: TRBJ2-7
v_call: TRBV10-1
clone_size: NA
cdr3_nt: TGCGCCAGCAGTGCCGGGACAGTTTCCTACGAGCAGTACTTC
cdr3_aa: CASSAGTVSYEQYF

cdr3_length: 13
d_call: NA
j_call: TRBJ2-2
v_call: TRBV7-9
clone_size: NA
cdr3_nt: TGTGCCAGCAGCTTTGTACAGACCGGGGAGCTGTTTTTT
cdr3_aa: CASSFVQTGELFF

cdr3_length: 13
d_call: NA
j_call: TRBJ1-3
v_call: TRBV6-6
clone_size: NA
cdr3_nt: TGTGCCAGCAGGGCGGCCCGAGGAAACACCATATATTTT
cdr3_aa: CASRAARGNTIYF

cdr3_length: 15
d_call: TRBD1
j_call: TRBJ1-5
v_call: TRBV6-6
clone_size: NA
cdr3_nt: TGTGCCAGCAGTGAGACAGGGGGTTTGAGACAGCCCCAGCATTTT
cdr3_aa: CASSETGGLRQPQHF

cdr3_length: 14
d_call: NA
j_call: TRBJ1-3
v_call: TRBV7-2
clone_size: NA
cdr3_nt: TGTGCCAGCAGCTTACGGGGATCTGGAAACACCATATATTTT
cdr3_aa: CASSLRGSGNTIYF

cdr3_length: 15
d_call: NA
j_call: TRBJ2-2
v_call: TRBV6-5
clone_size: NA
cdr3_nt: TGTGCCAGCAGTTACACACAGGGACGCACCGGGGAGCTGTTTTTT
cdr3_aa: CASSYTQGRTGELFF

cdr3_length: 14
d_call: NA
j_call: TRBJ1-1
v_call: TRBV7-2
clone_size: NA
cdr3_nt: TGTGCCAGCAGCTTAGTTGTATTTCCCACTGAAGCTTTCTTT
cdr3_aa: CASSLVVFPTEAFF

cdr3_length: 15
d_call: NA
j_call: TRBJ2-2
v_call: TRBV7-2
clone_size: NA
cdr3_nt: TGTGCCAGCAGCTTAGCGACAGCGAACACCGGGGAGCTGTTTTTT
cdr3_aa: CASSLATANTGELFF

cdr3_length: 16
d_call: NA
j_call: TRBJ1-2
v_call: TRBV5-1
clone_size: once
cdr3_nt: TGCGCCAGCAGCTTGGCCGGGGGGGTCACACGGGACGGCTACACCTTC
cdr3_aa: CASSLAGGVTRDGYTF

cdr3_length: 13
d_call: TRBD2
j_call: TRBJ2-5
v_call: TRBV10-3
clone_size: NA
cdr3_nt: TGTGCCATCGGGACTAGCGGCCAAGAGACCCAGTACTTC
cdr3_aa: CAIGTSGQETQYF

cdr3_length: 20
d_call: TRBD2
j_call: TRBJ2-3
v_call: TRBV7-8
clone_size: NA
cdr3_nt: TGTGCCAGCAGGGCCGGGAATTGGCTAGCGGGAAACCTTTATTCAGATACGCAGTATTTT
cdr3_aa: CASRAGNWLAGNLYSDTQYF

cdr3_length: 14
d_call: TRBD1
j_call: TRBJ2-7
v_call: TRBV5-1
clone_size: NA
cdr3_nt: TGCGCCAGCAGCTTAATGACAGGGGGCTACGAGCAGTACTTC
cdr3_aa: CASSLMTGGYEQYF